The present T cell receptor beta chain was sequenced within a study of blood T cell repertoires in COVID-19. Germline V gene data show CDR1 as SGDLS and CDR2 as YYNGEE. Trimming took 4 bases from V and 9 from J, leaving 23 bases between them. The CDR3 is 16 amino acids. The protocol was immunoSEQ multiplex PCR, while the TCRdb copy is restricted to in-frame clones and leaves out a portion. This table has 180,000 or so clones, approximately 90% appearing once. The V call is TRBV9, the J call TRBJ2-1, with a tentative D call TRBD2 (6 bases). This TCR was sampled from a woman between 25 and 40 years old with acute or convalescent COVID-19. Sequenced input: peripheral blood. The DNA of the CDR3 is TGTGCCAGCAGCTCAGCGTCTCCTACTAGCACGTCTGAGCAGTTCTTC. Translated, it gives CASSSASPTSTSEQFF.